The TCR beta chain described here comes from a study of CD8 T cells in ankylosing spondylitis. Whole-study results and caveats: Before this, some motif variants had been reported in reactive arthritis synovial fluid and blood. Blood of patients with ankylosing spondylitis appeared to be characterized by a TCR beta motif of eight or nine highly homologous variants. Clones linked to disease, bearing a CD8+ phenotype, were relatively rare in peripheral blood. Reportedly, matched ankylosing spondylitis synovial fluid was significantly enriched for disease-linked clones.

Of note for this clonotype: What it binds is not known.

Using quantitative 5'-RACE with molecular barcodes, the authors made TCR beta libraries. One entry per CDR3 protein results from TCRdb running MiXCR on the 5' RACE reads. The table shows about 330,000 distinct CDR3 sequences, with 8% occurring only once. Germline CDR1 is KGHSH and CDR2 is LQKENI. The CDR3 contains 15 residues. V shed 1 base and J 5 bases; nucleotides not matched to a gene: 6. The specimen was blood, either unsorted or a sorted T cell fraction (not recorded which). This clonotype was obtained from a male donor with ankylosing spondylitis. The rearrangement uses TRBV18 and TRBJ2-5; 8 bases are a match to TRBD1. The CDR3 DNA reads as TGTGCCAGCTCACCACAACAGGGGGAGGCTGAGACCCAGTACTTC. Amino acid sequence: CASSPQQGEAETQYF.